This TCR beta chain is drawn from a study of blood T cells in healthy people across ages. PCR was performed a second time for roughly 7 to 11 cycles using a sample-barcoded 5' primer and a J-beta primer mix. TCRdb re-called the 5' RACE reads through MiXCR, storing one row per CDR3 protein. The sample holds 1 million or so distinct CDR3 sequences, almost 25% seen once. Germline values: CDR1 MDHEN, CDR2 SYDVKM. J lost 5 bases, V lost 4 bases, and 7 bases had no gene match. CDR3 length equals 16 residues. The same data also contributed to another study, on T cells of mothers and their children.

J is TRBJ2-2 and V is TRBV28; 10 nucleotides match TRBD1. The clonotype originates from a girl aged 2-10 years in good health. The sample consisted of blood. The CDR3 region is CASSSRTGGYTGELFF. The CDR3 bases are TGTGCCAGCAGTTCCCGGACAGGGGGTTATACCGGGGAGCTGTTTTTT.